These 30 T cell receptor beta chains came from one sample sequenced in a study of neoadjuvant nivolumab and ipilimumab in lung cancer (dated by TCRdb to 2018 to 2021). The time point label, read with the paper, signifies: at surgical resection after neoadjuvant nivolumab +/- ipilimumab. Libraries came from the immunoSEQ multiplex PCR assay. TCRdb re-hosts the immuneACCESS table, in-frame sequences only. Its copies lack some clones; in the studies checked, an unresolved V gene accounts for under half of them, and the cause for the rest is not known. For this sample there are some 9,300 clones; over 70% appear just once. Around 8% of the sample rests with the top ten. The specimen was tumor tissue, collected after neoadjuvant nivolumab, alone or with ipilimumab, at or shortly before surgery. The receptors shown here come from an adult with non-small cell lung cancer.

The chain combines TRBV4-1 with TRBJ2-3, with 14 bases aligning to TRBD2. The CDR3 runs 18 residues. With 2 bases clipped from V and 0 bases from J, the junction kept 4 bases outside the gene matches. Germline CDR1 is MGHRA and CDR2 is YSYEKL. In nucleotides, the CDR3 is TGCGCCAGCAGCCAATTAAGACTAGCGGGGGGGAGCACAGATACGCAGTATTTT. Its protein is CASSQLRLAGGSTDTQYF.

CDR3 sequence (DNA): TGTGCCAGCAGTTACTCCGGACAGGGGGCGGACGAGCAGTACTTC. This codes for CASSYSGQGADEQYF. This chain joins TRBV6-5 and TRBJ2-7; 11 bases map to TRBD1. The CDR3 loop spans 15 amino acids. Germline values: CDR1 MNHEY, CDR2 SVGAGI. V gave up 0 bases and J gave up 5 bases; unmatched junction bases: 3.

This sequence joins TRBV7-9 and TRBJ1-2; 9 bases fit TRBD1. The CDR3 runs 14 residues. From germline, CDR1 is SEHNR and CDR2 FQNEAQ (reference sequence). Losses at the gene ends were 4 bases for V and 7 bases for J; bases not matched to a gene: 7. The CDR3 sequence is CASSSPGQGFGYTF. For the CDR3, the DNA is TGTGCCAGCAGCTCCCCGGGACAGGGTTTTGGCTACACCTTC.

The V and J genes are TRBV19 and TRBJ2-1, with 8 bases that match TRBD1. Trimming removed 9 bases from V and 3 bases from J; junction bases left unmatched: 7. The germline V gene has CDR1 LNHDA and CDR2 SQIVND (reference sequence). The CDR3 runs to 14 residues. For the CDR3, the DNA is TGTGCCAGCAAACCGGACAGGGACTACAATGAGCAGTTCTTC. Its protein product is CASKPDRDYNEQFF. Looking up the rest from reference TRBV19 and TRBJ2-1 gives the full variable domain: DGGITQSPKYLFRKEGQNVTLSCEQNLNHDAMYWYRQDPGQGLRLIYYSQIVNDFQKGDIAEGYSVSREKKESFPLTVTSAQKNPTAFYLCASKPDRDYNEQFFGPGTRLTVL.

J is TRBJ1-1 and V is TRBV5-4, with a tentative D call TRBD1 (6 bases). CDR1 and CDR2 (germline): SGHNT, YYREEE (reference sequence). This CDR3 spans 13 amino acids. Trimming left V 4 bases short and J 1 base short, with 8 bases between. CDR3 nucleotide sequence: TGTGCCAGCAGCGGACAGAAGAACACTGAAGCTTTCTTT. It encodes CASSGQKNTEAFF.

The rearrangement uses TRBV19 and TRBJ1-1; D ambiguous. Trimming stripped 1 base from V and 1 base from J, with 4 bases between. Germline CDR1 LNHDA, CDR2 SQIVND (reference sequence). The CDR3 totals 13 residues. The CDR3 reads CASSIVTNTEAFF. Written as DNA, the CDR3 is TGTGCCAGTAGTATAGTGACGAACACTGAAGCTTTCTTT.

V and J are TRBV28 and TRBJ1-3; D might be TRBD1 (6 bases). Germline CDR1 and CDR2: MDHEN and SYDVKM. Trimming removed 6 bases at V and 3 bases at J, with 12 bases between. This CDR3 is built from 14 residues. CDR3 in amino acids: CASSLQGIGNTIYF. The CDR3 DNA follows: TGTGCCAGCAGCTTACAGGGAATTGGAAACACCATATATTTT.

The chain joins TRBV4-1 to TRBJ2-1; no clear D gene. From germline, CDR1 is MGHRA and CDR2 YSYEKL. The CDR3 runs 17 residues. V was trimmed by 1 base and J by 8 bases, leaving 21 bases between them. The CDR3 nucleotides read TGCGCCAGCAGCCAAGGTCCTACTCGCGCGGTTGTTGATGAGCAGTTCTTC. It encodes CASSQGPTRAVVDEQFF.

The chain combines TRBV10-3 with TRBJ2-7; D unresolved. Trimming left V 0 bases short and J 3 bases short, with 9 bases between. The CDR3 has 14 amino acids. Per the germline V gene, CDR1 is ENHRY and CDR2 is SYGVKD. CDR3 nucleotides: TGTGCCATCAGTGAGTCAATCCGAGGCTACGAGCAGTACTTC. It codes for CAISESIRGYEQYF.

The genes are TRBV27 and TRBJ2-7; perhaps TRBD1 as D (6 bases). V lost 5 bases to trimming and J lost 1 base, with 18 bases between them. CDR1 is MNHEY and CDR2 is SMNVEV in the germline V gene (reference sequence). The CDR3 is 16 residues long. CDR3 sequence reads: CASSPTTTGTSYEQYF. CDR3 coding DNA: TGTGCCAGCAGTCCAACCACAACCGGGACATCCTACGAGCAGTACTTC.

V gene TRBV25-1 combines with J gene TRBJ1-1; D not certain. Germline V gives CDR1 MGHDK, CDR2 SYGVNS. Trimming pared 8 bases from V and 4 bases from J, leaving 8 bases between. This CDR3 is 11 amino acids long. CDR3 sequence reads: CASSDRTEAFF. The CDR3 nucleotides read TGTGCCAGCTCGGACCGCACTGAAGCTTTCTTT.

The gene calls are TRBV18 and TRBJ1-1, with D perhaps TRBD1 (6 bases). This CDR3 spans 13 amino acids. Trimming stripped 6 bases from V and 1 base from J, with 9 bases between. Germline assignment: CDR1 KGHSH and CDR2 LQKENI. The CDR3 DNA sequence: TGTGCCAGCTCGATGACAGGGAACACTGAAGCTTTCTTT. The encoded protein is CASSMTGNTEAFF.

This chain uses TRBV10-3 with TRBJ2-1, with TRBD2 matching 7 bases. Germline CDR1 reads ENHRY; CDR2 reads SYGVKD. CDR3 length: 12 amino acids. J lost 7 bases, V lost 6 bases, and 3 bases had no gene match. For the CDR3, the DNA is TGTGCCATCAGCTCGGGGGGTAATGAGCAGTTCTTC. It is translated as CAISSGGNEQFF.

The rearrangement uses TRBV29-1 and TRBJ1-1; 8 nucleotides agree with TRBD1. Germline V CDR1 and CDR2: SQVTM, ANQGSEA. There are 12 residues in the CDR3. With 7 bases clipped from V and 4 bases from J, the junction kept 5 bases outside the gene matches. CDR3 sequence reads: CSARQGTTEAFF. CDR3 coding DNA: TGCAGCGCGAGACAGGGGACCACTGAAGCTTTCTTT.

This chain uses TRBV30 with TRBJ1-1, with D unclear. The germline V gene has CDR1 GTSNPN and CDR2 SVGIG (reference sequence). The CDR3 length is 16 residues. V lost 0 bases to trimming and J lost 2 bases, with 16 bases between them. The CDR3 protein is CAWSVVAGLRNTEAFF. The CDR3 region has the DNA TGTGCCTGGAGTGTAGTGGCTGGGCTGCGAAACACTGAAGCTTTCTTT.

The V call is TRBV5-1, the J call TRBJ1-2, with D perhaps matching TRBD1 (6 bases). This CDR3 comprises 18 residues. Germline assignment: CDR1 SGHRS and CDR2 YFSETQ. V lost 1 base, J lost 0 bases, and 19 bases lay in between. This chain's CDR3 is CASSLLGGPTNSNYGYTF. CDR3 DNA: TGCGCCAGCAGCTTGTTGGGGGGCCCCACTAACTCTAACTATGGCTACACCTTC.

This clone has only one observation. The chain carries TRBV7-9 and TRBJ1-5; unclear D gene. The CDR3 spans 14 residues. CDR1 SEHNR and CDR2 FQNEAQ come from the germline V gene (reference sequence). V lost 1 base, J lost 7 bases, and 11 bases lay in between. CDR3 sequence: CASSLGTSEQPQHF. The CDR3 DNA is TGTGCCAGCAGCTTAGGAACCTCCGAACAGCCCCAGCATTTT.

The chain joins TRBV5-1 to TRBJ2-3; D possibly corresponds to TRBD1 (6 bases). Germline V gene sequence: CDR1 SGHRS, CDR2 YFSETQ. Trimming removed 2 bases at V and 0 bases at J, with 13 bases between. This CDR3 is built from 16 residues. This CDR3 is CASSLGLDSSTDTQYF. CDR3 coding DNA: TGCGCCAGCAGCTTAGGTCTGGACAGTAGCACAGATACGCAGTATTTT.

The CDR3 nucleotides are TGTGCCAGCTCCTCCGCGGGGCCTACAGATACGCAGTATTTT. Its protein product is CASSSAGPTDTQYF. This chain joins TRBV18 and TRBJ2-3; maybe TRBD2 (6 bases). The CDR3 totals 14 residues. Deletions cut 6 bases from V and 3 bases from J, with 13 bases between. CDR1 and CDR2 (germline): KGHSH, LQKENI.

CDR3 in amino acids: CASSLEQGTGYTF. The CDR3 nucleotides read TGTGCCAGCAGCTTAGAACAGGGGACTGGCTACACCTTC. The rearrangement uses TRBV11-2 and TRBJ1-2, with 7 bases identical to TRBD1. Germline CDR1 SGHAT, CDR2 FQNNGV. V lost 0 bases and J lost 7; bases outside the gene matches: 2. The CDR3 runs to 13 residues.

The chain is built from TRBV18 and TRBJ2-1; D ambiguous. This CDR3 has 11 residues. Germline V gene sequence: CDR1 KGHSH, CDR2 LQKENI. V shed 5 bases and J shed 8 bases, with 7 bases lying between them. CDR3 DNA sequence: TGTGCCAGCTCATCTACCCATGAGCAGTTCTTC. Protein product: CASSSTHEQFF.

By proportion, this clone is hyperexpanded. This same CDR3 is encoded by further DNA sequences in the sample. J is TRBJ1-1 and V is TRBV6-5; D remains unclear. Germline V gene lookup returns CDR1 MNHEY and CDR2 SVGAGI. V was trimmed by 6 bases and J by 1 base, leaving 9 bases between them. The CDR3 is 13 residues long. This CDR3 reads CASSLTGNTEAFF. CDR3 bases: TGTGCCAGCAGCCTAACCGGGAACACTGAAGCTTTCTTT.

The rearrangement joins TRBV7-9 to TRBJ2-7; D unclear. The CDR3 has 11 amino acids. Germline V gene sequence: CDR1 SEHNR, CDR2 FQNEAQ (reference sequence). Trimming removed 5 bases from V and 1 base from J, with 3 bases in between. The CDR3 DNA reads TGTGCCAGCAGCCATTCCTACGAGCAGTACTTC. Protein: CASSHSYEQYF.

V and J are TRBV11-2 and TRBJ1-6; no clear D. The CDR3 has 14 residues. Trimming removed 2 bases at V and 5 bases at J, with 7 bases between. Germline assignment: CDR1 SGHAT and CDR2 FQNNGV. The DNA of the CDR3 is TGTGCCAGCAGCTTATTAGGGCATAATTCACCCCTCCACTTT. Translation: CASSLLGHNSPLHF.

The V gene is TRBV7-8, the J gene TRBJ1-6; 11 bases fit TRBD1. CDR3 size: 17 residues. Germline V CDR1 and CDR2: SGHVS, FQNEAQ. Trimming at V came to 2 bases and at J to 10 bases, leaving 10 bases not matched to a gene. The CDR3 is CASSLWGQGDMRSPLHF. For the CDR3, the DNA is TGTGCCAGCAGCTTATGGGGACAGGGGGATATGCGCTCACCCCTCCACTTT.

This clone was detected a few times. The gene calls are TRBV6-6 and TRBJ2-5; maybe TRBD2 (6 bases). Germline V gene sequence: CDR1 MNHNY, CDR2 SVGAGI (reference sequence). The length of the CDR3 is 15 residues. V lost 6 bases, J lost 0 bases, and 14 bases lay in between. The CDR3 region is CASRPPRTNQETQYF. The CDR3 DNA reads as TGTGCCAGCAGGCCCCCGCGGACTAACCAAGAGACCCAGTACTTC.

The table lists this clone with a count of one. V is TRBV5-1 and J is TRBJ2-2, with D possibly being TRBD1 (6 bases). Germline values: CDR1 SGHRS, CDR2 YFSETQ. There are 15 residues in the CDR3. The V end was cut by 1 base, the J end by 3 bases, with 10 bases between. CDR3 bases: TGCGCCAGCAGCTTGTCCCAGGGGTACACCGGGGAGCTGTTTTTT. This gives the protein CASSLSQGYTGELFF.

The chain carries TRBV10-2 and TRBJ2-1; TRBD2 might be the D (5 bases). The CDR3 consists of 12 residues. The ends were cut back, 8 bases at V and 8 bases at J, with 13 bases in the middle. The germline CDR1 and CDR2 sequences are WSHSY and SAAADI. The CDR3, as DNA: TGCGCCAGCGTCCCCGGGGTCGATGAGCAGTTCTTC. Its translation: CASVPGVDEQFF.

This chain joins TRBV10-3 and TRBJ1-5; no clear D gene. Germline CDR1 reads ENHRY; CDR2 reads SYGVKD. The length of the CDR3 is 14 residues. Trimming pared 3 bases from V and 5 bases from J, leaving 11 bases between. The CDR3 DNA follows: TGTGCCATCAGTGAAGGAGGTTTTGATCAGCCCCAGCATTTT. Its translation: CAISEGGFDQPQHF.

The rearrangement joins TRBV6-1 to TRBJ2-3; D gene ambiguous. Germline CDR1 and CDR2: MNHNS and SASEGT. The CDR3 runs 13 residues. V lost 3 bases, J lost 1 base, and 5 bases lay in between. CDR3 sequence reads: CASSEFGTDTQYF. For the CDR3, the DNA is TGTGCCAGCAGTGAGTTCGGCACAGATACGCAGTATTTT.